These 9 T cell receptor beta chains were all obtained from the same sample, sequenced in a study of blood T cells in healthy people across ages. For the second PCR, which ran for about 6 to 11 cycles, a sample-barcoded 5' primer and a J-beta primer mix were used. Each CDR3 protein is one row after TCRdb ran MiXCR on the 5' RACE reads. The sample gives some 1.4 million distinct CDR3 sequences, about 43% of which show up once; under 8% is in the top ten. Sequenced sample: blood. The receptors derive from a woman under 30 in good health.

The chain is built from TRBV28 and TRBJ1-3, with TRBD1 matching over 12 bases. This CDR3 spans 15 amino acids. In germline, CDR1 is MDHEN, CDR2 SYDVKM. V lost 8 bases and J lost 3; bases outside the gene matches: 5. The CDR3 DNA follows: TGTGCCAGCCGGGGACAGGGGGCTGTTGGAAACACCATATATTTT. Translated, it gives CASRGQGAVGNTIYF.

CDR3 coding DNA: TGTGCCAGCAGCTATCCTCTAGCGGGGTCGATTTCCAGCACAGATACGCAGTATTTT. Protein: CASSYPLAGSISSTDTQYF. V and J are TRBV7-8 and TRBJ2-3, with TRBD2 matching 9 bases. This CDR3 spans 19 amino acids. Per germline, CDR1 SGHVS and CDR2 FQNEAQ. V was pared by 4 bases and J by 0 bases, with 14 bases of the junction left unmatched.

This clonotype was recorded only once. In DNA, the CDR3 is TGTGCCAGCAGTCCTTGGGGAACAGGGATGGCTCAGCCCCAGCATTTT. Residues: CASSPWGTGMAQPQHF. The chain links TRBV2 to TRBJ1-5, with D possibly matching TRBD1 (6 bases). The germline V gene encodes CDR1 SNHLY and CDR2 FYNNEI. The V and J ends lost 5 bases and 6 bases respectively, with 20 bases between them. The CDR3 spans 16 residues.

This chain joins TRBV20-1 and TRBJ2-1; D might be TRBD2 (7 bases). V lost 3 bases, J lost 6 bases, and 18 bases lay in between. The CDR3 is 15 amino acids. Germline lookup yields CDR1 DFQATT and CDR2 SNEGSKA (reference sequence). The CDR3 is CSARAGASGINEQFF. As DNA, the CDR3 is TGCAGTGCTAGGGCAGGGGCTAGCGGAATCAATGAGCAGTTCTTC.

J is TRBJ1-2 and V is TRBV5-1; D gene ambiguous. V lost 4 bases to trimming and J lost 2 bases, with 18 bases between them. Germline V lookup: CDR1 SGHRS, CDR2 YFSETQ. The CDR3 consists of 16 residues. CDR3 coding DNA: TGCGCCAGCAGCGCGACCCTTGCAGACAAGAACTATGGCTACACCTTC. Its protein product is CASSATLADKNYGYTF.

The chain combines TRBV18 with TRBJ1-2; D perhaps matches TRBD1 (5 bases). Per germline, CDR1 KGHSH and CDR2 LQKENI. The CDR3 has 14 amino acids. V was shortened by 3 bases and J by 7 bases, with 15 bases between the two germline ends. The CDR3 here is CASSPAEGHSGYTF. In DNA, the CDR3 is TGTGCCAGCTCACCTGCCGAGGGGCACTCTGGCTACACCTTC.

V gene TRBV7-9 combines with J gene TRBJ2-3, with D hard to call. Trimming took 4 bases from V and 0 from J, leaving 14 bases between them. Germline CDR1 reads SEHNR; CDR2 reads FQNEAQ (reference sequence). The CDR3 is 16 amino acids. This CDR3 is CASSSQSTSSTDTQYF. The CDR3 DNA reads as TGTGCCAGCAGCTCCCAGTCTACCTCTAGCACAGATACGCAGTATTTT.

In the case of this clonotype: At one end the junction does not follow the germline gene, possibly because of a read error. The V and J genes are TRBV10-3 and TRBJ2-5; 7 positions agree with TRBD2. The length of the CDR3 is 13 residues. Germline CDR1 reads ENHRY; CDR2 reads SYGVKD. In DNA form, the CDR3 reads TGTGCCGTCAGTGCGCCAGCGGGGGAGACCCAGTACTTC. This translates into CAVSAPAGETQYF.

The chain joins TRBV27 to TRBJ2-3; maybe TRBD2 (5 bases). The germline V gene has CDR1 MNHEY and CDR2 SMNVEV (reference sequence). Trimming removed 6 bases from V and 2 bases from J, with 12 bases in between. The CDR3 totals 14 residues. For the CDR3, the DNA is TGTGCCAGCAGCCCGGAGGCTGTCACAGATACGCAGTATTTT. Its protein is CASSPEAVTDTQYF.